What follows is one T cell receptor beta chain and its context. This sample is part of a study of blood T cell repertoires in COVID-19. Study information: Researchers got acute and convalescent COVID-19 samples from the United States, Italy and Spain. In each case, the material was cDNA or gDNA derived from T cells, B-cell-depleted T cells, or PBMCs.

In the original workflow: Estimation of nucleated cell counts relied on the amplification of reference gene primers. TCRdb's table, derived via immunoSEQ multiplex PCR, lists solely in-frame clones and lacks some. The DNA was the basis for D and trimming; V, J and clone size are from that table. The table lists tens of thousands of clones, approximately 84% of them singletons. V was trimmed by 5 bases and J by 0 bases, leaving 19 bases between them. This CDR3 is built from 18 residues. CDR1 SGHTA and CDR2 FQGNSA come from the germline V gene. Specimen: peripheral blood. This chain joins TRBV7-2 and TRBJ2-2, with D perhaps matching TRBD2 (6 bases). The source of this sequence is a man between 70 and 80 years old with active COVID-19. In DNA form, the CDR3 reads TGTGCCAGCAGCCCCGCCCGTGTGCGGGGATCGAACACCGGGGAGCTGTTTTTT. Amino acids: CASSPARVRGSNTGELFF.